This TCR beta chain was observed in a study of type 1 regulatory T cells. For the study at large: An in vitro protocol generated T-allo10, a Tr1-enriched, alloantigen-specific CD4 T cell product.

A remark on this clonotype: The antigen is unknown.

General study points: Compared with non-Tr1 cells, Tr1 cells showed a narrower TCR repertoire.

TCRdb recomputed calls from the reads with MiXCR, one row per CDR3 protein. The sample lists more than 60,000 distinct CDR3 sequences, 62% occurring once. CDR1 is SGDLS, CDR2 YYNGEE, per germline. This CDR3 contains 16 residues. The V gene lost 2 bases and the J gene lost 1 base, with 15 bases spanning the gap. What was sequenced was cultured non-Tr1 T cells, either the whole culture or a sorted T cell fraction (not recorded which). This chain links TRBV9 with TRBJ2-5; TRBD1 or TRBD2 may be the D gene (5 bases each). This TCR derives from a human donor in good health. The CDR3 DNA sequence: TGTGCCAGCAGCGTTGTTGGGGGAGAGGGCCAAGAGACCCAGTACTTC. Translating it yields CASSVVGGEGQETQYF.